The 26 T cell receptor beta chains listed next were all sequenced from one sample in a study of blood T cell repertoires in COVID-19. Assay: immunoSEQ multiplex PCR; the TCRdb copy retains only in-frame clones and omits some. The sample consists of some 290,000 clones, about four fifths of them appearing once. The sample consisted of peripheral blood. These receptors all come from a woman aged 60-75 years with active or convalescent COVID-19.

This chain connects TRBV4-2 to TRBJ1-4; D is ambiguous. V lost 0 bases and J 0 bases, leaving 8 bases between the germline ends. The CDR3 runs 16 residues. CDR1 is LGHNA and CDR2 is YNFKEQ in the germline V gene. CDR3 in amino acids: CASSQETGTTNEKLFF. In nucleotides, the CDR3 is TGTGCCAGCAGCCAAGAAACGGGGACAACTAATGAAAAACTGTTTTTT.

CDR3 coding DNA: TGTGCCAGCACCGCCGGAGACAGGGGGGAATCACCCCTCCACTTT. Translated: CASTAGDRGESPLHF. This sequence joins TRBV28 and TRBJ1-6, with TRBD1 matching over 9 bases. Germline CDR1 reads MDHEN; CDR2 reads SYDVKM. The CDR3 is 15 residues long. J gave up 10 bases and V 7 bases, and 11 bases lay outside the gene matches.

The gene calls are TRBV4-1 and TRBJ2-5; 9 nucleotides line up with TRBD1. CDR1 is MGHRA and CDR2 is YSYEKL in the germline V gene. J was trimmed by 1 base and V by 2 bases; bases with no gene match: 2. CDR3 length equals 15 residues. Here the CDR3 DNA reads TGCGCCAGCAGCCAACTGACAGGGGGCCAAGAGACCCAGTACTTC. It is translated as CASSQLTGGQETQYF.

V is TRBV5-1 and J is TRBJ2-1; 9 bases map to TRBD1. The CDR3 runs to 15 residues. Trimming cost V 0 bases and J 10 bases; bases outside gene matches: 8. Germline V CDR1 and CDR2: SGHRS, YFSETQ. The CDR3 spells CASSLATTGGTEQFF. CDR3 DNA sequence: TGCGCCAGCAGCTTGGCCACGACAGGGGGGACGGAGCAGTTCTTC.

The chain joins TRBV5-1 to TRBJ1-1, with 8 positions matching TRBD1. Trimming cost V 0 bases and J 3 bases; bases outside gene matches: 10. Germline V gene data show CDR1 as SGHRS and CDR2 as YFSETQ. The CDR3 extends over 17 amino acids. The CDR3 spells CASSLALTGASDTEAFF. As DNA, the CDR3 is TGCGCCAGCAGCTTGGCTTTGACAGGGGCGTCGGACACTGAAGCTTTCTTT.

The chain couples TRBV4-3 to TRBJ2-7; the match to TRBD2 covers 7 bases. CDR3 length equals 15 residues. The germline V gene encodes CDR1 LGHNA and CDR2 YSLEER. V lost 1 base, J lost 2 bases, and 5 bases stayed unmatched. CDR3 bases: TGCGCCAGCAGCCAAGTGATGGGGGGGGCCTACGAGCAGTACTTC. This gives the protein CASSQVMGGAYEQYF.

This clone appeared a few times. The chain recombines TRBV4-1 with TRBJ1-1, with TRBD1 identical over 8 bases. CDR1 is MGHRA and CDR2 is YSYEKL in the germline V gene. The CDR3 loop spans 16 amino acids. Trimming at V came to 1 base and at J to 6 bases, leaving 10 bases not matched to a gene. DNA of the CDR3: TGCGCCAGCAGCCAAGGTCCGGACAGGGTAGGCCCTGAAGCTTTCTTT. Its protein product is CASSQGPDRVGPEAFF.

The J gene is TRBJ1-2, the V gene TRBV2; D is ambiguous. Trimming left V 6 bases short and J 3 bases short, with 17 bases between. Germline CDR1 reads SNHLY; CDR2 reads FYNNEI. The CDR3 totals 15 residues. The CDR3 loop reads CASRPPSGEYYGYTF. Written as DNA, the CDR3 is TGTGCCAGCAGACCACCTTCCGGGGAGTACTATGGCTACACCTTC.

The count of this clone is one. In DNA form, the CDR3 reads TGCGCCAGCAGCCAAGGGGCTAGCGGGGGCCAAGAGACCCAGTACTTC. Amino acids: CASSQGASGGQETQYF. The V and J genes are TRBV5-1 and TRBJ2-5; 10 positions match TRBD2. Trimming cost V 4 bases and J 1 base; bases outside gene matches: 7. Germline CDR1 is SGHRS and CDR2 is YFSETQ. This CDR3 is built from 16 residues.

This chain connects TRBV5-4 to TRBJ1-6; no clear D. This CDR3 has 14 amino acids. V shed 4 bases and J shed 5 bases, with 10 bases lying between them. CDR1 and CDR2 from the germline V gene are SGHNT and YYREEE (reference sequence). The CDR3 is CASSGPGNNSPLHF. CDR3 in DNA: TGTGCCAGCAGCGGGCCCGGAAATAATTCACCCCTCCACTTT.

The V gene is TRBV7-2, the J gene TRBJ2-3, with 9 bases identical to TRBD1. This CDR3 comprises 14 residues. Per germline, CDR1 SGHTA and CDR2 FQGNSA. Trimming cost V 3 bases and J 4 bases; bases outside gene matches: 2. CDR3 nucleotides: TGTGCCAGCAGCTTCGGGACAGGGTCAGATACGCAGTATTTT. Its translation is CASSFGTGSDTQYF.

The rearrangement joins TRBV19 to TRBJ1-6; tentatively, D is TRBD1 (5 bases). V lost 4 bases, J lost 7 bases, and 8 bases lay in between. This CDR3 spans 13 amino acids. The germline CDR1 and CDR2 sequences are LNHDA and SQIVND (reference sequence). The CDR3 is CASSTRQNSPLHF. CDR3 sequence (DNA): TGTGCCAGTAGTACCAGACAGAATTCACCCCTCCACTTT.

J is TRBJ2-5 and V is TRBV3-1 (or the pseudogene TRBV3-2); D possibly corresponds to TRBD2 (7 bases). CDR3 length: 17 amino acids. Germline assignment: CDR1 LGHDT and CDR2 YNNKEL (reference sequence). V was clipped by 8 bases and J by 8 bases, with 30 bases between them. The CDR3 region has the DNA TGTGCCAGCGGGGTCGGACTGGTCGGCGGGGGCAACGACACCCAGTACTTC. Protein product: CASGVGLVGGGNDTQYF.

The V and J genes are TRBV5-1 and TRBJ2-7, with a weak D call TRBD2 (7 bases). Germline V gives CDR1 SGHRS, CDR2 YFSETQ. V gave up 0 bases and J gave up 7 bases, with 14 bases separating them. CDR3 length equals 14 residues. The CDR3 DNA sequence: TGCGCCAGCAGCTTGGAACATCGGGGGGCAGAGCAGTACTTC. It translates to CASSLEHRGAEQYF.

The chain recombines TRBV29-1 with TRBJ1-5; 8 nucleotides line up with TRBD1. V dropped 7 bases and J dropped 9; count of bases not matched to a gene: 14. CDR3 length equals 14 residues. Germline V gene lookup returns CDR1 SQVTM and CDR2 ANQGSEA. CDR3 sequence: CSATTGTGMGPQHF. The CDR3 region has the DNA TGCAGCGCCACGACAGGGACAGGAATGGGGCCCCAGCATTTT.

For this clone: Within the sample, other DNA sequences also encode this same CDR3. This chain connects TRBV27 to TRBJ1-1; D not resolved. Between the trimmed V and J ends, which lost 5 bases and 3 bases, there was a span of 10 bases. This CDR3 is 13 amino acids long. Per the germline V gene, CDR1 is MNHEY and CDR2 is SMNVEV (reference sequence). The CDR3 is CASSLDSYTEAFF. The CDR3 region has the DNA TGTGCCAGCAGTCTTGACTCGTACACTGAAGCTTTCTTT.

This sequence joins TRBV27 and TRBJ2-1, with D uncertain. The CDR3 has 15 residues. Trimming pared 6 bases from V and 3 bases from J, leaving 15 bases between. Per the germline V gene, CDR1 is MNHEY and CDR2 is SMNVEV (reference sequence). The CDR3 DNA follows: TGTGCCAGCAGCAGGTCCCTGGGCCGCTACAATGAGCAGTTCTTC. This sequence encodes CASSRSLGRYNEQFF.

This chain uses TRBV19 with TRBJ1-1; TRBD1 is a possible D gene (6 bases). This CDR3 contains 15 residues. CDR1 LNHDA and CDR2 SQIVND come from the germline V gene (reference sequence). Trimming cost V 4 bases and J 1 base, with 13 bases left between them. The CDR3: CASSTQGRANTEAFF. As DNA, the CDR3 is TGTGCCAGTAGTACACAGGGAAGGGCGAACACTGAAGCTTTCTTT.

The DNA of the CDR3 is TGTGCCAGCAGCTCCACAGCAGCCAGCCCATGGAACACCGGGGAGCTGTTTTTT. Protein: CASSSTAASPWNTGELFF. This chain joins TRBV7-9 and TRBJ2-2, with D uncertain. V lost 4 bases, J lost 1 base, and 19 bases lay in between. The CDR3 has 18 residues. Germline CDR1 reads SEHNR; CDR2 reads FQNEAQ (reference sequence).

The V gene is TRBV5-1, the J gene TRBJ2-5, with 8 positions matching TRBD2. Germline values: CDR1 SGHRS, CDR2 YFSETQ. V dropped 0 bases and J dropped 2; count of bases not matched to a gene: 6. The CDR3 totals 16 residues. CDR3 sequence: CASSLEVAGPQETQYF. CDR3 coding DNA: TGCGCCAGCAGCTTGGAGGTAGCGGGGCCTCAAGAGACCCAGTACTTC.

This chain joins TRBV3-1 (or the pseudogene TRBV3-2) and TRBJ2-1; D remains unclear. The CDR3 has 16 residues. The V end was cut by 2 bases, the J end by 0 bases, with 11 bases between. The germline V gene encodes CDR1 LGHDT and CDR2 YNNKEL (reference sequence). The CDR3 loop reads CASSQSPPYSYNEQFF. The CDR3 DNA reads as TGTGCCAGCAGCCAATCCCCCCCTTACTCCTACAATGAGCAGTTCTTC.

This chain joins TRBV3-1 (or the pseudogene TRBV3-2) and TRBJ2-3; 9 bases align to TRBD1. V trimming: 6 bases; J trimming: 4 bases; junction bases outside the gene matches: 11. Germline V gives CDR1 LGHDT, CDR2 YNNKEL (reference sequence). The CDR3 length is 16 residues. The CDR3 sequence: CASRLTGGSPPDTQYF. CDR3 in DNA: TGTGCCAGCAGGCTTACAGGGGGCAGTCCGCCAGATACGCAGTATTTT.

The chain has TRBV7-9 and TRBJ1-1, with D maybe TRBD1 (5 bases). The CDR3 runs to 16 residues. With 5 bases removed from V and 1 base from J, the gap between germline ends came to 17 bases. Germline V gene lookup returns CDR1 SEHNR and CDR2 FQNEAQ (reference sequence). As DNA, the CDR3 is TGTGCCAGCAGCCCCGGGCAGGGCGCTGGGAACACTGAAGCTTTCTTT. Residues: CASSPGQGAGNTEAFF. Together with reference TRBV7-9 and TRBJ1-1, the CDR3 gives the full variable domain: DTGVSQNPRHKITKRGQNVTFRCDPISEHNRLYWYRQTLGQGPEFLTYFQNEAQLEKSRLLSDRFSAERPKGSFSTLEIQRTEQGDSAMYLCASSPGQGAGNTEAFFGQGTRLTVV.

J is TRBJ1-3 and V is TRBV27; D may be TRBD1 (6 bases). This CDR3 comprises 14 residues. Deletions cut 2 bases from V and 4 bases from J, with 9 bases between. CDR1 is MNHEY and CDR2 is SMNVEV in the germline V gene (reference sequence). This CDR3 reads CASSLQGGGNTIYF. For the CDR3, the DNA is TGTGCCAGCAGTTTACAAGGGGGAGGAAACACCATATATTTT.

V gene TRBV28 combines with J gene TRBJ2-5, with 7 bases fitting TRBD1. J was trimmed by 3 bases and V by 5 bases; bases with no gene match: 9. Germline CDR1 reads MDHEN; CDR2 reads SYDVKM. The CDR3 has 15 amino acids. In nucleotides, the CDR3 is TGTGCCAGCAGTACCACTACAGGGGCCGAAGAGACCCAGTACTTC. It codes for CASSTTTGAEETQYF.

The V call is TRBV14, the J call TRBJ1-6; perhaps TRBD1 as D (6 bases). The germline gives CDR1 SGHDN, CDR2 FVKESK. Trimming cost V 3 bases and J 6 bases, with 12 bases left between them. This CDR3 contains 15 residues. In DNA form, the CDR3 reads TGTGCCAGCAGCCAGACAGGAGAAATTAATTCACCCCTCCACTTT. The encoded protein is CASSQTGEINSPLHF.